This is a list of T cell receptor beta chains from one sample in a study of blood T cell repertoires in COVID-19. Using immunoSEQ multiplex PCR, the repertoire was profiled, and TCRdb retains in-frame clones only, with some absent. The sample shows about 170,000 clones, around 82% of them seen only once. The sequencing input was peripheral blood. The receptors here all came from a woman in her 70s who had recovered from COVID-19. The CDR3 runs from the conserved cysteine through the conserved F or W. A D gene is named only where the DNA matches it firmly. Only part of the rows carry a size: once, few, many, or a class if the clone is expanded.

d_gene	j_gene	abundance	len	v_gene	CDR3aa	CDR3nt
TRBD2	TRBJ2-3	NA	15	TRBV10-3	CATGGLAASTDTQYF	TGTGCCACGGGGGGGCTAGCGGCGAGCACAGATACGCAGTATTTT
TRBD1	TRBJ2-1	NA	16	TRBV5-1	CASSFMGTGTYNEQFF	TGCGCCAGCAGCTTTATGGGGACAGGGACCTACAATGAGCAGTTCTTC
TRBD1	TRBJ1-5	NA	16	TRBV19	CASSPWTGGATQPQHF	TGTGCCAGTAGCCCTTGGACAGGGGGCGCGACTCAGCCCCAGCATTTT
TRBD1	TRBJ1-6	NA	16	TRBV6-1	CASSATGTGGGSPLHF	TGTGCCAGCAGTGCCACCGGGACAGGTGGGGGGTCACCCCTCCACTTT
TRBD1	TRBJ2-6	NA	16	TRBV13	CASAGTAGSGANVLTF	TGTGCCAGCGCCGGGACAGCAGGCTCTGGGGCCAACGTCCTGACTTTC
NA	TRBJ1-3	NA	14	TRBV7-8	CASSLLAWGNTIYF	TGTGCCAGCAGCTTATTGGCCTGGGGAAACACCATATATTTT
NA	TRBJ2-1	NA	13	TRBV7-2	CASSLVQRNEQFF	TGTGCCAGCAGCTTAGTCCAGCGGAATGAGCAGTTCTTC
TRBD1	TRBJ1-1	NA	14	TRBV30	CAWSRGTANTEAFF	TGTGCCTGGAGTCGAGGGACAGCGAACACTGAAGCTTTCTTT
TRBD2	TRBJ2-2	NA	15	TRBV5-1	CASSLAQTSPGELFF	TGCGCCAGCAGCTTGGCGCAGACTAGCCCCGGGGAGCTGTTTTTT
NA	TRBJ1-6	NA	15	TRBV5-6	CASSLGAQDNSPLHF	TGTGCCAGCAGCTTGGGGGCACAAGATAATTCACCCCTCCACTTT
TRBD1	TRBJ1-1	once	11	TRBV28	CASSADRGAFF	TGTGCCAGCAGTGCGGACAGGGGAGCTTTCTTT
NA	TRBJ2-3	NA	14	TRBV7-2	CASSFGSGTDTQYF	TGTGCCAGCAGCTTCGGGAGTGGTACAGATACGCAGTATTTT
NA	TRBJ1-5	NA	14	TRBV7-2	CASNKGVGNQPQHF	TGTGCCAGCAACAAGGGGGTTGGGAATCAGCCCCAGCATTTT
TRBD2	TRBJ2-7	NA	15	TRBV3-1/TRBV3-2	CASRRAAGEGGGQYF	TGTGCCAGCAGAAGGGCCGCGGGAGAGGGAGGTGGGCAGTACTTC